This entry describes one TCR beta chain. What it binds is not known. The entry originates in a study of blood T cells in healthy people across ages. Findings and limits, study-wide: Age brought a roughly linear fall in TCR beta diversity measured per million T cells.

The CDR3 has 17 residues. CDR1 SGHRS and CDR2 YFSETQ come from the germline V gene. With 0 bases clipped from V and 2 bases from J, the junction kept 5 bases outside the gene matches. Next came a second PCR, run for about 7 to 12 cycles, which used a sample-barcoded 5' primer along with a J-beta primer mix. Each cDNA was tagged by a template-switch adaptor containing 12 random nucleotides. The yield of each sample was at least 2.5 million CDR3-containing paired-end reads. TCRdb called the 5' RACE reads again in MiXCR, with one record for every CDR3 protein. The sample lists about 780,000 distinct CDR3 sequences, around 45% occurring once.

Sequences were obtained from blood. The chain links TRBV5-1 to TRBJ2-1, with TRBD2 identical over 10 bases. This sequence was found in a man older than 75 in good health. CDR3 sequence: CASSLALAGDPYNEQFF. CDR3 DNA: TGCGCCAGCAGCTTGGCGCTAGCGGGAGACCCCTACAATGAGCAGTTCTTC.